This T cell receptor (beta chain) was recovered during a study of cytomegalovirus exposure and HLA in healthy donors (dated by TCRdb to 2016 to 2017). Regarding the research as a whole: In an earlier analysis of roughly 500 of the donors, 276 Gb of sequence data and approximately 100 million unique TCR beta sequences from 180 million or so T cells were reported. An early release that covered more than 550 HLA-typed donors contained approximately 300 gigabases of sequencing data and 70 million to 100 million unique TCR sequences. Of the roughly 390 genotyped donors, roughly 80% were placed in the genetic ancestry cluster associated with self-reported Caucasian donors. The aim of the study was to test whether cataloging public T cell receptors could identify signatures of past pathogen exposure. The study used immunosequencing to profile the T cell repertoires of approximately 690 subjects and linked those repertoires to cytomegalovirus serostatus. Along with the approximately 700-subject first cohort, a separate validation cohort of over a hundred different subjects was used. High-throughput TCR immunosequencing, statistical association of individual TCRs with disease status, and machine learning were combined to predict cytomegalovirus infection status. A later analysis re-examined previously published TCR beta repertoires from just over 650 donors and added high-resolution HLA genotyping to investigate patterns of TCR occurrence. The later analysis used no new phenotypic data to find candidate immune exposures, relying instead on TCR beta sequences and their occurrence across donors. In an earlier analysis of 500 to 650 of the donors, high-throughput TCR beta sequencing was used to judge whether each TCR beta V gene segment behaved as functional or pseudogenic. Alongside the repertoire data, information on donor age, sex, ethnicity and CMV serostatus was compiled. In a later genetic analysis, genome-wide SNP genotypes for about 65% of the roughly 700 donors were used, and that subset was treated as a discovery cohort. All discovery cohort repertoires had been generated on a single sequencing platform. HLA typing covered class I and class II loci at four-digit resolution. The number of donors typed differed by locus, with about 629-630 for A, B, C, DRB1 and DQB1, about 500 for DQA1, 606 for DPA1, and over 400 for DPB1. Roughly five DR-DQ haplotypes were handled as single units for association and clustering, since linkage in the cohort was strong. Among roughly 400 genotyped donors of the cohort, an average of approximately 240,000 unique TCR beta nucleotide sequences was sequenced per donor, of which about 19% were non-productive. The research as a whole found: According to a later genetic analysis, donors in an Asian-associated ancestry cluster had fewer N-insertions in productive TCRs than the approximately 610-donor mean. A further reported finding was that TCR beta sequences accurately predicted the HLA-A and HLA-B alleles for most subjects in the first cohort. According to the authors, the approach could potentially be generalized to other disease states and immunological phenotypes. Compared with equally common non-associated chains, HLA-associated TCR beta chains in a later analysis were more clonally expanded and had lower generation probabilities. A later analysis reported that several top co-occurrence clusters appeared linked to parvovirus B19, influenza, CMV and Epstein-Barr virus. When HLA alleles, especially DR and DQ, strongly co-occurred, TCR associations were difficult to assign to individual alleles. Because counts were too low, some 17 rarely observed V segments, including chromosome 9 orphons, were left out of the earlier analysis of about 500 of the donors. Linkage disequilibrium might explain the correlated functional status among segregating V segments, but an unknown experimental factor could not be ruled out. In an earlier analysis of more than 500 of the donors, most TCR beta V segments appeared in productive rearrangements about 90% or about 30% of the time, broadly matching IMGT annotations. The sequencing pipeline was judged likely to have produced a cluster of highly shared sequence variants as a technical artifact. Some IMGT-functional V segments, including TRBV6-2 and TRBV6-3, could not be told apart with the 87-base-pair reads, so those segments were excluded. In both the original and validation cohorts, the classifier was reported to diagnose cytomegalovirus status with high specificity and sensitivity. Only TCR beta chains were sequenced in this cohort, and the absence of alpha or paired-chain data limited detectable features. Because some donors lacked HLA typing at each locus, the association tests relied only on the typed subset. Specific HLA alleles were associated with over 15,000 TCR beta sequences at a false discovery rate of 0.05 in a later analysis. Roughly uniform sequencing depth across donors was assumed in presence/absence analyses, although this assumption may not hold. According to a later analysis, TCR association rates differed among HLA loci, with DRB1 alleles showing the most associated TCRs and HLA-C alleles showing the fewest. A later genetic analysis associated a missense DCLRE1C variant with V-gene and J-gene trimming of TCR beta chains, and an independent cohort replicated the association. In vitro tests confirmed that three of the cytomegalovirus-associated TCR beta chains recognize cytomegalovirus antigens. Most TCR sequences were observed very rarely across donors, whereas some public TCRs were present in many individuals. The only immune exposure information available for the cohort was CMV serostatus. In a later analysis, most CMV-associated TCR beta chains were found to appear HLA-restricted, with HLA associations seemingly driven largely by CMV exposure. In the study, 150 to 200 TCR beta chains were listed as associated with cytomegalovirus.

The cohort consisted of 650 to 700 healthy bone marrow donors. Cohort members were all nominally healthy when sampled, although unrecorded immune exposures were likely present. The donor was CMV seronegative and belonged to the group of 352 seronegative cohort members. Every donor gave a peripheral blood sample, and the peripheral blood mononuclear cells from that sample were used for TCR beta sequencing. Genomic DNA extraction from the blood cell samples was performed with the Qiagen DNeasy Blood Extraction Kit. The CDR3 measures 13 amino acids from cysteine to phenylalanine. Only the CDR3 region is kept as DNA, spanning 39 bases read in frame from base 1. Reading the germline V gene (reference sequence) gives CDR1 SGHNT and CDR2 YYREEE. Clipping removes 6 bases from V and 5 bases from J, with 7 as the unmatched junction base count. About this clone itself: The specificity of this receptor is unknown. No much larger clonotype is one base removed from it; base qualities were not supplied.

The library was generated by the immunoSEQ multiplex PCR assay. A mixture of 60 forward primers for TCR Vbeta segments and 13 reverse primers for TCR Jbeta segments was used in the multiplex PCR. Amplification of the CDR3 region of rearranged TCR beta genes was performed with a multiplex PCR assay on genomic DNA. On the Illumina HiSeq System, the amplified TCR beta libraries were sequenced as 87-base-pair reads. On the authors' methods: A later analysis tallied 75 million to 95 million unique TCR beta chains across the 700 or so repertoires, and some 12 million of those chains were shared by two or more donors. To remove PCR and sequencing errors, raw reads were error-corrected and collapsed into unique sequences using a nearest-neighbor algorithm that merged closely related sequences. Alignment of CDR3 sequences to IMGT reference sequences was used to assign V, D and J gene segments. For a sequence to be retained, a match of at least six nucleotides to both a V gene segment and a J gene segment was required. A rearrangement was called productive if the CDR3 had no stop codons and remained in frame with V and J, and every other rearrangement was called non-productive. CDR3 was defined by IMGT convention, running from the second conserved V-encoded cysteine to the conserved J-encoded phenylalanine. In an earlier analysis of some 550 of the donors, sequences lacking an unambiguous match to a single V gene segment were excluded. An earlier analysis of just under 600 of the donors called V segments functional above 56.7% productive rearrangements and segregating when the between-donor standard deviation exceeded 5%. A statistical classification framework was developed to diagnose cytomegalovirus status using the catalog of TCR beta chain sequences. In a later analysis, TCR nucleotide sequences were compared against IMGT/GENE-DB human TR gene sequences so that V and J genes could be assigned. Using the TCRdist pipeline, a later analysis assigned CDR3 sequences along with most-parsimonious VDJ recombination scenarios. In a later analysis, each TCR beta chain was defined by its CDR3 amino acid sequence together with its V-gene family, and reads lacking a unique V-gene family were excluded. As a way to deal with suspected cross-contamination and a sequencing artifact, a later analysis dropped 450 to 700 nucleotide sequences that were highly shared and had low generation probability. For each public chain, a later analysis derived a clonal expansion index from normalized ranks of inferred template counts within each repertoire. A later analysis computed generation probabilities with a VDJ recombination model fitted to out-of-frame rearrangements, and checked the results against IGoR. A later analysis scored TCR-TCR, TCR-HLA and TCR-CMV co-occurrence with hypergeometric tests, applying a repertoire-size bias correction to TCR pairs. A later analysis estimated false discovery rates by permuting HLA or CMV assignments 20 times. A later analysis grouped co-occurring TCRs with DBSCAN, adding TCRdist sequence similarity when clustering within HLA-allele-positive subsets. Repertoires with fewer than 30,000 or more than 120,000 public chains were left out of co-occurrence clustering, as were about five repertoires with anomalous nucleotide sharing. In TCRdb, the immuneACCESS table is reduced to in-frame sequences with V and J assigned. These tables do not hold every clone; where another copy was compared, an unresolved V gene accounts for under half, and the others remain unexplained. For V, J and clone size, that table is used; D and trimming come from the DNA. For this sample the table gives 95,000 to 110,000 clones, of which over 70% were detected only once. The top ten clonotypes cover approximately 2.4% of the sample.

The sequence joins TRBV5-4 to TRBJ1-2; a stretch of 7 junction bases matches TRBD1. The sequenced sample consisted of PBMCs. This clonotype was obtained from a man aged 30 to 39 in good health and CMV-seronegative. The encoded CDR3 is CASKPKGQYGYTF. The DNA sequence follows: TGTGCCAGCAAACCGAAGGGACAGTATGGCTACACCTTC.